The clone carrying this T cell receptor (beta chain) was found a few times. This CDR3 spans 15 amino acids. Trimming took 5 bases from V and 5 from J; bases not matched to a gene: 12. Germline V lookup: CDR1 MDHEN, CDR2 SYDVKM. This sample is part of a study of blood T cell repertoires in COVID-19. Study context: T cells, B-cell-depleted T cells, or PBMCs supplied cDNA or gDNA.

This table comes from immunoSEQ multiplex PCR, and its TCRdb copy is limited to in-frame clones, with some not included. Among over 100,000 clones, roughly four fifths were seen once, and the ten largest hold approximately 3.3%. Sequencing was performed on peripheral blood. The chain employs TRBV28 and TRBJ2-7; the match to TRBD2 covers 7 bases. The source is a woman of 80 years or more with active or convalescent COVID-19. CDR3 DNA: TGTGCCAGCAGTCCCCCTTCGGGGGGTACCCACGAGCAGTACTTC. Translating gives CASSPPSGGTHEQYF.